This T cell receptor (beta chain) came from a study of control samples from healthy donors and cancer patients. V shed 1 base, J shed 0 bases, and the junction held 8 bases outside the gene matches. CDR1 is SGHNT and CDR2 is YENEEA in the germline V gene. The CDR3 covers 17 residues. Sequenced by immunoSEQ multiplex PCR; TCRdb stores in-frame clones only, minus some. The table lists approximately 86,000 clones, approximately 93% of them singletons. The V and J genes are TRBV11-3 and TRBJ1-1, with TRBD1 matching 7 bases. The clonotype originates from a woman aged 30 to 39 in good health. The sequenced sample was blood. CDR3 nucleotide sequence: TGTGCCAGCAGCTTAGTATGGACAGGAGAAATGAACACTGAAGCTTTCTTT. It translates to CASSLVWTGEMNTEAFF. Complete variable domain (other parts from reference TRBV11-3 and TRBJ1-1): EAGVVQSPRYKIIEKKQPVAFWCNPISGHNTLYWYLQNLGQGPELLIRYENEEAVDDSQLPKDRFSAERLKGVDSTLKIQPAELGDSAVYLCASSLVWTGEMNTEAFFGQGTRLTVV.